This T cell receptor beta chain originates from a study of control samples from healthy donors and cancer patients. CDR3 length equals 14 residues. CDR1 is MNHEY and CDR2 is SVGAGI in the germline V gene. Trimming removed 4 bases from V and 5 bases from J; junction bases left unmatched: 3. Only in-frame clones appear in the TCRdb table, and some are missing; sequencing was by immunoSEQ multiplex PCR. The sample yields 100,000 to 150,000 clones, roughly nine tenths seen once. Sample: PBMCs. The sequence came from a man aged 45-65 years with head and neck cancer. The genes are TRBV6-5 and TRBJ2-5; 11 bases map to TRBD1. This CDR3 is CASSWGQGVETQYF. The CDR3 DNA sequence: TGTGCCAGCAGTTGGGGACAGGGGGTTGAGACCCAGTACTTC.